This T cell receptor (beta chain) was sequenced in a study of T cell repertoires in ileal Crohn's disease. Study in general: Surgery for a complication: stricturing in 61%, penetrating in about 40%. About half received postoperative treatment, around 10 with thiopurines and around 18 anti-TNF. The study, taken as a whole, reports: Compared with non-smokers, active smokers at surgery showed more clonal expansions.

Germline V gene data show CDR1 as ENHRY and CDR2 as SYGVKD. CDR3 size: 13 residues. After removal of 4 bases from V and 4 bases from J, the junction contained 2 bases not matched to a gene. About this clone: The target antigen is unknown.

TCRdb's copy holds only in-frame clones and misses some; the assay was immunoSEQ multiplex PCR. Among more than 15,000 clones listed, approximately 82% were seen once. The gene calls are TRBV10-3 and TRBJ1-1; 8 bases are a match to TRBD1. This sequence originates from an adult with Crohn's disease. The source material was ileal tissue. CDR3 loop: CAISATGGTEAFF. The CDR3 nucleotides are TGTGCCATCAGTGCTACAGGGGGCACTGAAGCTTTCTTT.